The source of this TCR beta chain is a study of T cell responses to AZD1222 COVID-19 vaccine. Study findings and constraints: Vaccine-related CD4 TCRs covered spike, predominating at 160-218 and 743-854. Clonal diversity was possibly underestimated; the donors were predominantly white British and more often female.

Clones were read by immunoSEQ multiplex PCR, and TCRdb kept only the in-frame ones, dropping some. The profile covers 140,000 to 150,000 clones, with roughly 90% appearing a single time and around 1.7% taken by the ten largest. Trimming cost V 0 bases and J 7 bases, with 18 bases left between them. The germline CDR1 and CDR2 sequences are LGHDT and YNNKEL (reference sequence). The CDR3 loop spans 16 amino acids. As regards this clone: The antigen remains unidentified.

The source of this sequence is an adult who received the AZD1222 COVID-19 vaccine. Sequenced here: peripheral blood, sampled 28 days after the second AZD1222 dose. The rearrangement uses TRBV3-1 (or the pseudogene TRBV3-2) and TRBJ1-2; possibly TRBD1 for D (5 bases). CDR3 nucleotide sequence: TGTGCCAGCAGCCAAGATACCGGGAACACAAGGGGTGGCTACACCTTC. Residues: CASSQDTGNTRGGYTF.